The entry below describes one T cell receptor (beta chain). The CDR3 consists of 15 residues. Germline values: CDR1 MNHEY, CDR2 SMNVEV (reference sequence). V trimming: 2 bases; J trimming: 2 bases; junction bases outside the gene matches: 0. These data originate in a study of blood T cell repertoires in COVID-19. For the study at large: Sample material is recorded as cDNA or gDNA derived from T cells, B-cell-depleted T cells, or PBMCs.

Clones were sequenced by immunoSEQ multiplex PCR, and TCRdb holds only the in-frame ones, with some missing. The sample includes tens of thousands of clones, 88% of them seen just once. Sequenced material: peripheral blood. This TCR was sampled from a man in his 70s in a cohort sampled during active COVID-19. The V gene is TRBV27, the J gene TRBJ2-6; TRBD2 matches 7 bases. CDR3 coding DNA: TGTGCCAGCAGTTTAGCGGGGGCTGGGGCCAACGTCCTGACTTTC. Translating it yields CASSLAGAGANVLTF.